These T cell receptor beta chains were read from a single sample in a study of CD8 T cells in ankylosing spondylitis. TCRdb called the 5' RACE reads again in MiXCR, with one record for every CDR3 protein. Among 84,000 or so distinct CDR3 sequences listed, 27% were seen once. Sequencing used blood, either unsorted or a sorted T cell fraction (not recorded which). The receptors stem from a male donor with ankylosing spondylitis or in good health (not recorded which). Both conserved end residues are trimmed from each CDR3.

J,V,CDR3
TRBJ1-1,TRBV5-1,ASSGTSEGAF
TRBJ2-5,TRBV5-1,ASSTGLAGKETQY
TRBJ1-1,TRBV5-1,ASSSRDRGNTEAF
TRBJ1-4,TRBV18,ASSPSTFEKLF
TRBJ1-2,TRBV7-9,ASSRSTGGYT
TRBJ1-4,TRBV11-2,ASSFHYEKLF
TRBJ2-5,TRBV5-1,ASSLTDPTGGETQY
TRBJ1-1,TRBV20-1,SAERTKNTEAF
TRBJ1-2,TRBV20-1,SAPTGGLNYGYT
TRBJ1-4,TRBV13,ASSSSARGLNEKLF
TRBJ1-2,TRBV28,ASTAGLTVTYGYT
TRBJ2-3,TRBV5-1,ASSLVGGDTQY
TRBJ2-7,TRBV5-1,ASSLRDGADEQY
TRBJ1-2,TRBV6-1,ASSEGGDRGYT
TRBJ1-2,TRBV12-3/TRBV12-4,ASSLLMTTYGYT
TRBJ1-5,TRBV18,ASSPGTGRAQPQH
TRBJ2-1,TRBV2,ASSGQVEF
TRBJ2-5,TRBV10-3,ATGFQETQY
TRBJ1-2,TRBV29-1,SARDERYGYT
TRBJ2-2,TRBV18,ASSPQDSASGELF
TRBJ1-3,TRBV20-1,SASKASSGNTIY
TRBJ2-2,TRBV5-4,ASEANTGELF
TRBJ1-1,TRBV5-4,ASSPEAPRSSGAEAF
TRBJ2-2,TRBV12-3/TRBV12-4,ASSFDRIGTGELF
TRBJ2-3,TRBV3-1,ASSPLGGSPQY
TRBJ2-3,TRBV20-1,SASELASYSGADTQY
TRBJ2-5,TRBV12-3/TRBV12-4,ASSLGGGGAEETQY
TRBJ2-3,TRBV5-1,ASSQTGATDTQY
TRBJ2-2,TRBV6-1,ASSTGTRNTGELF
TRBJ1-5,TRBV9,ASSVTDGLNQPQH
TRBJ1-1,TRBV12-3/TRBV12-4,ASRLGINPGRAF
TRBJ1-1,TRBV12-3/TRBV12-4,ASRPETGRRPEAF
TRBJ2-2,TRBV9,ASSVGQYSTGELF
TRBJ2-3,TRBV28,ASSLWRGGASDTQY
TRBJ2-3,TRBV5-1,ASSLEGQPSTDTQY
TRBJ2-1,TRBV5-1,ASSLGRASGSLEQF
TRBJ1-1,TRBV7-2,ASSLEIRGTEAF
TRBJ1-6,TRBV20-1,SAQTTGDNSPLH
TRBJ2-1,TRBV9,ASSVAGSSYNGQF
TRBJ1-4,TRBV18,ASSRNVGTVNEKLF
TRBJ2-5,TRBV10-3,AIGTSGGSKQETQY
TRBJ2-3,TRBV12-3/TRBV12-4,ASSQGLSGSDDTQY
TRBJ1-6,TRBV3-1,ASTPLRYGSPLH
TRBJ2-7,TRBV20-1,SASSGRVDYEQY
TRBJ2-1,TRBV6-1,ASRPGLAGGGRNEQF
TRBJ1-5,TRBV7-9,ASSPLSGQPQH
TRBJ2-4,TRBV12-3/TRBV12-4,ASAIAKNIQY
TRBJ2-1,TRBV5-1,ASSLAGGNNNEQF
TRBJ2-3,TRBV29-1,SVEDPKRAQY
TRBJ2-1,TRBV5-1,ASSLITGRNEQF
TRBJ2-7,TRBV29-1,SVVRLAGSYEQY
TRBJ2-7,TRBV5-1,ADPTEPYEQY
TRBJ1-6,TRBV7-2,ASSPFGGRNSPLH
TRBJ1-1,TRBV7-6,ASSPHEAEAF
TRBJ2-1,TRBV20-1,SARAPRGGGNEQF
TRBJ2-2,TRBV5-1,ASLGVDFTGELF
TRBJ1-5,TRBV12-3/TRBV12-4,ASSLAGEVFNQPQH
TRBJ2-1,TRBV7-2,ASSSLMGYEQF
TRBJ2-1,TRBV14,ASSQVAQNNEQF